Here is one T cell receptor (beta chain) with its context. It lacks a known antigen. Qualities for individual bases were not recorded, and no much larger clone is one base off. Ends trimmed: V by 4 bases, J by 7 bases; bases unmatched to a gene: 13. The cysteine opens and the phenylalanine closes a CDR3 of 17 amino acids. Left in the record is the CDR3 DNA by itself, 51 bases read in frame from the first base. Sequences SEHNR (CDR1) and FQNEAQ (CDR2) are obtained from the germline V gene (reference sequence). This record belongs to a study of CD8+ T cells in alopecia areata (dated by TCRdb to the late 2010s). As for the study more broadly: Treated patients were enrolled in an open-label pilot trial of oral tofacitinib, 5 to 10 mg twice daily, for moderate-to-severe alopecia areata. Patients received tofacitinib for 6 to 18 months and were then followed off drug for 6 months to check for delayed response and recurrence. Disease severity in treated patients was measured with the SALT score, which quantifies the percentage of affected scalp surface area. To study T cell clonal expansion in alopecia areata, the researchers applied high-throughput TCRbeta sequencing to both the C3H/HeJ mouse model and human patients. On the human side, TCRbeta sequencing was run on scalp tissue and on sorted CD4+ and CD8+ peripheral blood T cells from healthy controls and from alopecia areata patients with either patchy or totalis/universalis disease. Biopsies were taken from tofacitinib-treated patients at baseline and again at 4 and 24 weeks into treatment, and several of those patients also had a later scalp biopsy. Clonality in the scalp was compared among normal scalp (n=4), patchy alopecia areata scalp (n=8), and alopecia totalis/universalis scalp (n=8). RNA was obtained with the PAXgene miRNA kit for fixed scalp, the miRNeasy kit for PBMCs, and the RNeasy kit for mouse skin. TCRbeta CDR3 regions were amplified by immunoSEQ multiplex PCR using 35 Vbeta forward and 13 Jbeta reverse primers.

The method behind the library was the immunoSEQ multiplex PCR assay. For TCR sequencing, RNA was extracted from every sample and reverse transcribed into cDNA to serve as template. First-strand cDNA was synthesized with SuperScript III using a 2:1 mix of oligo-dT and random hexamers. Amplification bias was assessed with a synthetic immune receptor repertoire, and residual bias was removed computationally. In the original analysis: Raw reads were preprocessed to remove errors, and CDR3 was defined according to IMGT conventions as the region from the conserved cysteine to phenylalanine. Clonality was computed as 1 minus the Shannon entropy, with the entropy normalized by log2 of the number of productive unique TCRs. Whether scalp clones were CD4 or CD8 was inferred by matching scalp TCRbeta sequences against CD4 and CD8 repertoires sorted from blood. The source is immuneACCESS, and TCRdb retained only in-frame sequences with V and J called. Part of the clones is not carried over; for the studies checked, unresolved V genes explain less than half of this, and the remainder is unexplained. The V and J calls and clone size are taken from that table; D and trimming were inferred from the DNA. Recorded for this sample are some 99,000 clones; more than 55% of them occurred a single time. Clones ranked in the top ten supply roughly a sixth of the sample.

The label giving this sample's time point can be read as: more than 3 weeks on oral tofacitinib. What the treatment or condition label conveys for this sample: oral pan-JAK inhibitor, 5-10 mg twice daily. From alopecia areata patients, peripheral blood was collected along with lesional scalp punch biopsies. PBMCs were separated by density centrifugation and stained for CD3, CD4 and CD8, after which CD4+ and CD8+ T cells were sorted on a FACSAria. What the work shows at the level of the full study, not this receptor alone: During tofacitinib treatment, many expanded lesional clones remained in scalp and blood, and this persistence may partly explain relapse after treatment is stopped. Because the treated cohort was small and had just a single nonresponder, larger studies are needed to establish links between baseline CD8+ expansion and response. Resident alphabeta T cells in normal human skin are also sequenced, complicating scalp TCR repertoire analysis, unlike mouse skin dominated by gammadelta T cells. Shared TCR sequences between patients were less evident than in mice, which may be partly attributable to HLA diversity in the patient population. Tofacitinib significantly lowered scalp clonality and the number of expanded CD8+ clones among the top 100 scalp clones. Compared with normal scalp, lesional scalp had higher clonality and more expanded CD8+ clones, particularly in alopecia totalis/universalis, a pattern that suggests antigenic drive.

Sample: CD8+ T cells sorted from blood, taken at week 4, from a patient treated with tofacitinib. This TCR came from a human donor with alopecia areata. The sequence links TRBV7-9 to TRBJ2-4; the junction holds 10 bases that match TRBD1. The nucleotide sequence reads TGTGCCAGCAGCTCGACTGAAGGGGACAGGGGCTGGAACATTCAGTACTTC. This encodes CASSSTEGDRGWNIQYF. The CDR3, completed at both ends by the reference TRBV7-9 and TRBJ2-4 genes, gives the full variable domain DTGVSQNPRHKITKRGQNVTFRCDPISEHNRLYWYRQTLGQGPEFLTYFQNEAQLEKSRLLSDRFSAERPKGSFSTLEIQRTEQGDSAMYLCASSSTEGDRGWNIQYFGAGTRLSVL.